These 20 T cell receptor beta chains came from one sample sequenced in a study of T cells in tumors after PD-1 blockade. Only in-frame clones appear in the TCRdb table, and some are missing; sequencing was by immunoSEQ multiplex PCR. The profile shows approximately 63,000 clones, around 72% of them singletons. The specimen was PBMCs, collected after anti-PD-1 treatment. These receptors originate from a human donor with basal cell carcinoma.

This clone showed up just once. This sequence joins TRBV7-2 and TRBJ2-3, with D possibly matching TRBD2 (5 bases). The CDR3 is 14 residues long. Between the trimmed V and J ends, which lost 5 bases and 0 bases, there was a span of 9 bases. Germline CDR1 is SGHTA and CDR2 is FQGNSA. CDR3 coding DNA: TGTGCCAGCAGCCCTAGCCCTAGCACAGATACGCAGTATTTT. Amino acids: CASSPSPSTDTQYF.

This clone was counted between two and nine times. The CDR3 sequence is CASSLWGVNTEAFF. CDR3 DNA: TGCGCCAGCAGCTTGTGGGGGGTGAACACTGAAGCTTTCTTT. The V and J genes are TRBV5-1 and TRBJ1-1, with D possibly matching TRBD1 (5 bases). V was pared by 1 base and J by 0 bases, with 7 bases between. Germline CDR1 is SGHRS and CDR2 is YFSETQ. The CDR3 is made up of 14 amino acids.

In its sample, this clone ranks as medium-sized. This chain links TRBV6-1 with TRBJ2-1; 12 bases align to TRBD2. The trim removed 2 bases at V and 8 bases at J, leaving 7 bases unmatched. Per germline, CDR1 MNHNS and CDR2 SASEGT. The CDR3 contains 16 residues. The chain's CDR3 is CASSETSGGPWDEQFF. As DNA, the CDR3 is TGTGCCAGCAGTGAAACTAGCGGGGGGCCCTGGGATGAGCAGTTCTTC.

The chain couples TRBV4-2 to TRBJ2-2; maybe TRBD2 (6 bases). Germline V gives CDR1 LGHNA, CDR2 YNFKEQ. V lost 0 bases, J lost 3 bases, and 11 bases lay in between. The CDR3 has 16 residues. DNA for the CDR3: TGTGCCAGCAGCCAAGATCCCACTAGCTACACCGGGGAGCTGTTTTTT. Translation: CASSQDPTSYTGELFF.

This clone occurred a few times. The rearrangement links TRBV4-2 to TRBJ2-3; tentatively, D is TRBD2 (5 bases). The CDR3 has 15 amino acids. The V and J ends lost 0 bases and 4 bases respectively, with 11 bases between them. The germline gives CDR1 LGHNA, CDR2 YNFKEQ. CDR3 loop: CASSQDFGDSDTQYF. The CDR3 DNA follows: TGTGCCAGCAGCCAAGATTTCGGGGATTCAGATACGCAGTATTTT.

The CDR3 protein is CSVDRGHQETQYF. In DNA form, the CDR3 reads TGCAGCGTCGACAGGGGGCATCAAGAGACCCAGTACTTC. The V gene is TRBV29-1, the J gene TRBJ2-5; 10 bases are a match to TRBD1. V lost 6 bases to trimming and J lost 2 bases; unmatched junction nucleotides: 3. Germline CDR1 is SQVTM and CDR2 is ANQGSEA. The CDR3 contains 13 residues.

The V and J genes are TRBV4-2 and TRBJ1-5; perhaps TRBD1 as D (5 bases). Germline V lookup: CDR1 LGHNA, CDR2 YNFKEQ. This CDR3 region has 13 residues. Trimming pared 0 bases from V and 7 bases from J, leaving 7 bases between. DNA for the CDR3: TGTGCCAGCAGCCAAGAATGGGACCAGCCCCAGCATTTT. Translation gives CASSQEWDQPQHF.

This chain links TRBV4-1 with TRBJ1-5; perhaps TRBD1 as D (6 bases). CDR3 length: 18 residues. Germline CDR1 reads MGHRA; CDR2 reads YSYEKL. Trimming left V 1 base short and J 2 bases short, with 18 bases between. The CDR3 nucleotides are TGCGCCAGCAGCCAAGCAACCGCACAGGGAAGAGGCAATCAGCCCCAGCATTTT. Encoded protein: CASSQATAQGRGNQPQHF.

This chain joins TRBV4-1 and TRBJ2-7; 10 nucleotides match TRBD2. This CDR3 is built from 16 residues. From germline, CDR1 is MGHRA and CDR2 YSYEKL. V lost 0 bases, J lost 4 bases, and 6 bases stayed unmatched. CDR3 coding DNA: TGCGCCAGCAGCCAAGATACGACTAGCGGGTATTACGAGCAGTACTTC. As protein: CASSQDTTSGYYEQYF.

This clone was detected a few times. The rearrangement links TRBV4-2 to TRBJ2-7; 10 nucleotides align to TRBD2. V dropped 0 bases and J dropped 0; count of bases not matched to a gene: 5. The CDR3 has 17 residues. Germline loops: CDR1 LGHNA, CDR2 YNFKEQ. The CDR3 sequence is CASSQEQLAGRSYEQYF. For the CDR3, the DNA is TGTGCCAGCAGCCAAGAACAACTAGCGGGGCGCTCCTACGAGCAGTACTTC.

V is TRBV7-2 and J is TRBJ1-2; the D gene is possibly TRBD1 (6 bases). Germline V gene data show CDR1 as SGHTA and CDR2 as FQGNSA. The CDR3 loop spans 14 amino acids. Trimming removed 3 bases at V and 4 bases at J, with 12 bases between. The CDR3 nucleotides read TGTGCCAGCAGCTTTACGACAGGAATCTATGGCTACACCTTC. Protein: CASSFTTGIYGYTF. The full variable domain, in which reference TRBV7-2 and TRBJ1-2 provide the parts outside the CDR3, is GAGVSQSPSNKVTEKGKDVELRCDPISGHTALYWYRQSLGQGLEFLIYFQGNSAPDKSGLPSDRFSAERTGGSVSTLTIQRTQQEDSAVYLCASSFTTGIYGYTFGSGTRLTVV.

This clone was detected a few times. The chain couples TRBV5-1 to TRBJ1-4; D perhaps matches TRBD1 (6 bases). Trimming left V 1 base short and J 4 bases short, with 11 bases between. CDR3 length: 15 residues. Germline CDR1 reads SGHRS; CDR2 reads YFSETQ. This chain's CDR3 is CASSLWGANNEKLFF. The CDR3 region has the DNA TGCGCCAGCAGCTTGTGGGGGGCGAATAATGAAAAACTGTTTTTT.

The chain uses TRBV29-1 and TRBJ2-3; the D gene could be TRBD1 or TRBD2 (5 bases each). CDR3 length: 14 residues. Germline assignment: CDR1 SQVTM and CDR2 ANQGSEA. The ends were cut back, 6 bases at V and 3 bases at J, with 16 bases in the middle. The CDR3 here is CSVMGVVVTDTQYF. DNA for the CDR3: TGCAGCGTGATGGGGGTTGTTGTGACAGATACGCAGTATTTT.

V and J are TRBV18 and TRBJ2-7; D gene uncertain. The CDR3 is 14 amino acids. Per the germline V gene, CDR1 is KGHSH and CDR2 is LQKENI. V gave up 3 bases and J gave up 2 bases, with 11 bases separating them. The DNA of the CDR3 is TGTGCCAGCTCACCGACCGCAGGTGCCTACGAGCAGTACTTC. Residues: CASSPTAGAYEQYF.

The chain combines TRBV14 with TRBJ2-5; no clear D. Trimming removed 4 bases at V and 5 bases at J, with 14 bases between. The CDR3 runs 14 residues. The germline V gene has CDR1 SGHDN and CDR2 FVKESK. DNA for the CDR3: TGTGCCAGCAGCCGAGGACCAGTTGGGGAGACCCAGTACTTC. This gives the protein CASSRGPVGETQYF.

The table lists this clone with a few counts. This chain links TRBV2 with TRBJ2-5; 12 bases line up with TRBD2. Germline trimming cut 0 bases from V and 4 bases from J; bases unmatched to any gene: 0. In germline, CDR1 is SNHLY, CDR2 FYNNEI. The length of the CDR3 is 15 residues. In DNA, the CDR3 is TGTGCCAGCAGTGAAGCACTAGCGGGGGGAGAGACCCAGTACTTC. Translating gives CASSEALAGGETQYF.

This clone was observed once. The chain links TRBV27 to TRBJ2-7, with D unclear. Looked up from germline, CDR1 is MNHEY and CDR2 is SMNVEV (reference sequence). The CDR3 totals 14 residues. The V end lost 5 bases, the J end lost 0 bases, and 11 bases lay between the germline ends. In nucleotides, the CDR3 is TGTGCCAGCAGTCCTTCTAGGGACTCCTACGAGCAGTACTTC. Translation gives CASSPSRDSYEQYF.

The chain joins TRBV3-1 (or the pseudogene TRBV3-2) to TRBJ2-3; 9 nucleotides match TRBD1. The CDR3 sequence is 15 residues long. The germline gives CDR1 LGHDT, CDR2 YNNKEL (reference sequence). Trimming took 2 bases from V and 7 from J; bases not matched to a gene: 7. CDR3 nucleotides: TGTGCCAGCAGCCAATCGGGACAGGGTAAGAATACGCAGTATTTT. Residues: CASSQSGQGKNTQYF.

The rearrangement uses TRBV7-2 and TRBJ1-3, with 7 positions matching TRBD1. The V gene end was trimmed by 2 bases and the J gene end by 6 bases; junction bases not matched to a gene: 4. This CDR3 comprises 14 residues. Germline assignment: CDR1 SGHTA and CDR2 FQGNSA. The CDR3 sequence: CASSLTGVENTIYF. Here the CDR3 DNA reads TGTGCCAGCAGCTTAACAGGGGTGGAAAACACCATATATTTT. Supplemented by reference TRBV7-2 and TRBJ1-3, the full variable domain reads GAGVSQSPSNKVTEKGKDVELRCDPISGHTALYWYRQSLGQGLEFLIYFQGNSAPDKSGLPSDRFSAERTGGSVSTLTIQRTQQEDSAVYLCASSLTGVENTIYFGEGSWLTVV.

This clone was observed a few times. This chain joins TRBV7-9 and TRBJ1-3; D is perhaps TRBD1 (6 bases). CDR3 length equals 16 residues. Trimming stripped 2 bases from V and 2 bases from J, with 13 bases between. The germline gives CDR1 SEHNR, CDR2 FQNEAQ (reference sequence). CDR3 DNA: TGTGCCAGCAGCTTAAGTACACAGGGTACTGGAAACACCATATATTTT. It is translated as CASSLSTQGTGNTIYF.